This TCR beta chain was documented in a study of PD-1 blockade in classical Hodgkin lymphoma (dated by TCRdb to 2020 to 2022). Notes on the research overall: Nivolumab dosing was 3 mg/kg intravenously every 2 weeks, continuing until either disease progression or unacceptable toxicity. The study used TCR beta sequencing and CyTOF to define a peripheral blood immune signature of response to PD-1 blockade in classical Hodgkin lymphoma.

A note on this clone: Its antigen is still unknown. Base qualities are missing; no much larger clone stands one base away.

What the time point label conveys for this sample: cycle 4 day 1 (C4D1), after around six weeks of nivolumab. All trial patients had relapsed after autologous stem cell transplantation, with cohorts A, B and C differing in prior brentuximab vedotin exposure. The trial cohort comprised roughly 50 patients with relapsed/refractory classical Hodgkin lymphoma whose best overall responses were complete response, partial response or progressive disease. In the multi-cohort phase II CheckMate 205 trial, trial patients received single-agent nivolumab. An independent review committee assessed best overall response by applying the 2007 International Working Group response criteria. Trial PBMCs were collected immediately before nivolumab initiation (C1D1) and during therapy at cycle 2 day 1 and cycle 4 day 1. Peripheral blood was collected in 8 mL Vacutainer Cell Preparation Tubes, from which PBMCs were isolated by centrifugation and then cryopreserved.

The Qiagen DNeasy kit was used to extract genomic DNA from unsorted PBMCs and from the negatively selected CD4+ and CD8+ fractions. TCR beta CDR3 regions were subjected to amplification by immunoSEQ multiplex PCR with primers that anneal to V and J segments. Amplification bias was minimized using a synthetic immune receptor repertoire, and residual bias was removed computationally after sequencing. The original pipeline was this. Repertoire diversity was quantified as the Shannon entropy index using custom Python scripts. Unsorted, CD4+ and CD8+ repertoires were analyzed separately, except for combined analyses in which CD4+ and CD8+ sequences were merged in silico. A clone counted as expanded when the clone's frequency after treatment rose at least 2-fold relative to C1D1, and clones undetected at baseline were given a pseudocount of 0.5. Clones with 0 or 1 copy at C1D1 were defined as singleton clones, while clones with 2 or more copies were defined as non-singleton clones. By matching protein sequences in sorted samples from the same patient, clones expanded in unsorted samples were annotated as CD4+, CD8+ or unknown. Wilcoxon tests on paired samples were used to test changes in diversity from C1D1 to C4D1. In TCRdb, the immuneACCESS table is reduced to in-frame sequences with V and J assigned. These tables do not hold every clone; where another copy was compared, an unresolved V gene accounts for under half, and the others remain unexplained. That table gives V, J and clone size, and the DNA gave D and trimming. A total of 50,000 to 65,000 clones appear in this sample, nearly 90% of them only once. The ten largest clones capture more than 8% of the sample.

Results the study describes overall, beyond this receptor: A significant rise by C4D1 was seen in CD4+ but not CD8+ TCR diversity (p=0.0027 vs p=0.16), with the rise being most apparent in complete responders (p=0.02). Baseline diversity similar to that of newly diagnosed patients was observed in trial patients achieving complete response, whereas significantly lower diversity was observed in partial responders and progressors. Lower diversity was observed in patients in whom nivolumab was started less than 1 year after ASCT, and these patients were excluded from later analyses so that confounding by immune reconstitution would be avoided. Baseline TCR diversity was reported to be lower in newly diagnosed patients than in healthy donors and to be lower still in relapsed/refractory patients. The study was restricted to a single clinical trial cohort, and the causes of repertoire differences, possibly disease activity or prior therapy, were left undefined.

Based on the germline V gene, the CDR1 and CDR2 sequences are SGHTS and YDEGEE. The CDR3 starts with the cysteine, ends with the phenylalanine, and has 15 residues. Solely the CDR3 DNA is kept, with 45 bases framed from the first base. V is shortened by 4 bases, J by 0 bases, and the region joining them spans 13 bases. This sequence was found in a human donor with classical Hodgkin lymphoma. The material sequenced was peripheral blood mononuclear cells (PBMCs), taken before the fourth cycle of nivolumab. The receptor chain draws on TRBV5-8 and TRBJ1-2, and the D gene may be TRBD1, 5 bases matching. The CDR3 reads as follows: CASSVGLLTNYGYTF. Read as DNA, the sequence is TGTGCCAGCAGCGTGGGACTTCTAACTAACTATGGCTACACCTTC.